This record looks at one T cell receptor beta chain sequence and its context. No cognate antigen has been identified for it. No much larger clone is present one base from it, and per-base qualities are unavailable. The TCR beta CDR3 regions were amplified from RNA transcripts. The TCR CDR3 was subjected to a first round of RT-PCR using the HTBI primer set and the Qiagen OneStep RT-PCR kit. Libraries were constructed in a second round of multiplex PCR, after which size selection and purification were carried out. The libraries were sequenced on an Illumina HiSeq2000 using paired-end 100 bp reads. As for the authors' bioinformatics: SOAPnuke was used to process the raw data, removing reads that contained adapters or uncalled bases, had a mean Phred below 15, or lacked an exact match to the constant primer or identifier. COPE v1.2.5 was used to merge the high-quality paired reads, and each unique nucleotide sequence was defined as a clonotype. MiTCR v1.1 was used to align clonotypes to the IMGT TRBV, TRBD and TRBJ reference segments. Analysis was restricted to V-J combinations with a frequency above 0.0001, which covered just over 98% of repertoires. The TCS score was defined as the ratio of F50 (clonal expansion) to E x V (chaos), calculated using BLOSUM62-based TCRdist between CDR3 peptides within each V-J. Welch's t-statistics and random forest reduced roughly 500 V-J features to 13, which were used in a naive Bayes classifier (R e1071). The public reads were quality trimmed at Q25 with fastp and then assembled into clones with MiXCR by TCRdb, keeping productive beta chains. Entries are consolidated by CDR3 protein sequence, retaining the most common genes and DNA. Clone size and V and J calls follow TCRdb, not the original study. The sample data list fewer than 700,000 distinct CDR3 sequences, and roughly 15% of these were observed just once. Less than 4.5% of the sample belongs to the ten largest clones.

The sample is drawn from a study of T cells in Graves' hyperthyroidism and ophthalmopathy (dated by TCRdb to between 2019 and 2020). Context from the whole study: Peripheral blood was collected at initial diagnosis, before any treatment. TCR V-J signatures able to tell the groups apart were searched for in a discovery cohort of more than 90 patients, of whom 40 to 45 had Graves' ophthalmopathy and 57 had stable Graves' hyperthyroidism. An independent validation cohort of some 18 hyperthyroidism patients and approximately 16 patients who later progressed to ophthalmopathy tested prospective prediction of ophthalmopathy. For training and testing, the 100 patients in the discovery cohort were randomly divided in a 7:3 ratio. The study also compared thyroid tissue and blood T-cell repertoires from about 6 Graves' hyperthyroidism patients. After blood sampling, hyperthyroidism patients were treated with methimazole at a starting dose of 30 mg daily, and ophthalmopathy patients were treated with high-dose intravenous methylprednisolone. The paper reports TCR Vbeta CDR3 sequencing of 135 peripheral blood samples: 40 to 45 ophthalmopathy, about 75 hyperthyroidism and 17 progressor patients. General study outcomes and caveats: No statistical method was used to fix the sample size in advance, and group allocation was not hidden from the investigators. A 13 V-J signature model separated ophthalmopathy from stable hyperthyroidism, with over 85% sensitivity and roughly 81% specificity in cross-validation and 80%/75% in testing. Most expanded thyroid clonotypes (frequency above 0.001) were also found in blood, which suggests that blood repertoires may mirror thyroid immune responses. In validation, the model predicted progression to ophthalmopathy a median of about 6.8 months before onset, with about 67% sensitivity and roughly 79% specificity.

Stable Graves' hyperthyroidism was defined as the absence of progression to ophthalmopathy over 18 months of follow-up. The hyperthyroidism patients were between 18 and 65 years old and newly diagnosed, with a disease duration of less than 2 months. Exclusion was applied to patients with uncontrolled infections, other autoimmune diseases, pregnancy or lactation. Diagnoses were established on the basis of clinical symptoms, serum thyroxine and TRAb, thyroid ultrasound, and orbital computed tomography. Ficoll-Paque density gradient centrifugation was used to isolate PBMCs from 10 ml of fresh peripheral blood. Total RNA was extracted with Trizol reagent, and quality was checked on an Agilent 2100 Bioanalyzer. The germline V gene (reference sequence) sets CDR1 to SEHNR and CDR2 to FQNEAQ. Trimming takes 1 base from V and 0 bases from J, and the germline ends sit 10 bases apart. Counted from cysteine to phenylalanine, this CDR3 has 16 amino acids. Only CDR3 DNA is held: 48 bases, read in frame from base 1.

Sequencing was carried out using blood. This receptor chain uses TRBV7-9 and TRBJ1-5, with the identity of the D gene unclear. The TCR sequence derives from a woman in her thirties with Graves' hyperthyroidism. The CDR3 loop reads CASSLGMGYSNQPQHF. The DNA sequence is as follows: TGTGCCAGCAGCTTAGGGATGGGGTATAGCAATCAGCCCCAGCATTTT. When the CDR3 is completed using the reference TRBV7-9 and TRBJ1-5 genes on either side, the full variable domain is DTGVSQNPRHKITKRGQNVTFRCDPISEHNRLYWYRQTLGQGPEFLTYFQNEAQLEKSRLLSDRFSAERPKGSFSTLEIQRTEQGDSAMYLCASSLGMGYSNQPQHFGDGTRLSIL.